Sequencing of this T cell receptor beta chain was carried out in a study of identical twins. TCRdb recomputed calls from the 5' RACE reads with MiXCR, one row per CDR3 protein. There are about 790,000 distinct CDR3 sequences in the sample; 15% to 20% occur only once, and approximately 14% lies in the top ten. This clonotype was counted a few times. The CDR3 runs to 16 residues. The germline V and J ends were trimmed by 2 bases and 7 bases, with 17 bases remaining between them. These data also featured in a second study, about T cells expressing NK-cell markers. That study reports: Sorted CD3+CD56+NKG2C+, CD3+CD56+NKG2C- and CD3+CD56-NKG2C+ T-cell subsets were beta-chain profiled. One of the eight sequenced donors was seronegative, whereas the other seven were HCMV-seropositive.

This TCR derives from a woman younger than 35 in good health. Input material: PBMCs. The chain is built from TRBV12-3 or TRBV12-4 and TRBJ2-2; TRBD1 or TRBD2 may be the D gene (5 bases each). CDR3 nucleotides: TGTGCCAGCAGTTTATCAGGGACCGGCTTCGGCGGGGAGCTGTTTTTT. Amino acid sequence: CASSLSGTGFGGELFF.